This T cell receptor (beta chain) was recovered during a study of metastatic and nonmetastatic thyroid tumors. Study-wide results and limits: It was reported that TCR beta diversity was significantly higher in malignant thyroid tumors than benign nodules, in blood and tumor.

TCRdb re-clonotyped the PCR reads via MiXCR. Altogether 30,000 to 35,000 clones are present, approximately 17% being singletons, with the ten largest covering under 8.5%. The CDR3 is 16 amino acids. The V end was cut by 0 bases, the J end by 4 bases, with 17 bases between. The germline CDR1 and CDR2 sequences are DFQATT and SNEGSKA (reference sequence). Ahead of thyroid surgery, no patient had received treatment of any kind. This clone was seen at least ten times. Its antigen is not identified. The chain links TRBV20-1 to TRBJ2-3; D possibly uses TRBD1 or TRBD2 (5 bases each). Input material: blood. The clonotype was recovered from a female donor with papillary thyroid cancer or a benign thyroid nodule (not recorded which). Some clones in this sample may be carry-over from other donors' samples. In DNA, the CDR3 is TGCAGTGCTAGAGATTTGGGGGATTTTCGGGCAGATACGCAGTATTTT. Its protein is CSARDLGDFRADTQYF.